The rows below give T cell receptor beta chains drawn from one sample of a study of liver allograft versus peripheral blood T cells. Each CDR3 protein is one row after TCRdb ran MiXCR on the reads. Among fewer than 15,000 distinct CDR3 sequences listed, approximately 17% were seen once. Every receptor here comes from a human patient who had a liver transplant. Some T cells may trace back to the graft donor. Both conserved end residues are part of each CDR3. D genes are given only for firm matches. Where a row states a size, it is once, few, many or the class of an expanded clone; other rows omit it.

j_call d_call clone_size v_call cdr3_nt cdr3_aa
TRBJ1-6 . medium-sized TRBV10-3 TGTGCCATCAGAAACACGAATTCACCCCTCCACTTT CAIRNTNSPLHF
TRBJ2-5 . few TRBV5-4 TGTGCCAGCAGCTCAAGGGACGCCTTGGGGGAGACCCAGTACTTC CASSSRDALGETQYF
TRBJ1-1 . once TRBV9 TGTGCCAGCAGCTCTGGAAGCGGGGACACTGAAGCTTTCTTT CASSSGSGDTEAFF
TRBJ1-5 TRBD1 . TRBV12-3/TRBV12-4 TGTGCCAGCAGTCATCGACAGGGGGAGAATCAGCCCCAGCATTTT CASSHRQGENQPQHF
TRBJ2-7 TRBD1 . TRBV12-3/TRBV12-4 TGTGCCAGCAGTTCGGGACAGGGGGGGTACGAGCAGTACTTC CASSSGQGGYEQYF
TRBJ1-6 . medium-sized TRBV28 TGTGCCAGCAGCCACGGAAGCTCCTATAATTCACCCCTCCACTTT CASSHGSSYNSPLHF
TRBJ2-7 . few TRBV5-4 TGTGCCAGCAGTACACAGGGTAGCGACGAGCAGTACTTC CASSTQGSDEQYF
TRBJ1-2 . . TRBV3-1 TGTGCCAGCAGCCAAGACCCGGGGACTGGCTACACCTTC CASSQDPGTGYTF
TRBJ1-2 . . TRBV28 TGTGCCAGCAGTTCTCAACAGGGAGGGCACTATGGCTACACCTTC CASSSQQGGHYGYTF
TRBJ2-7 TRBD2 few TRBV5-4 TGTGCCAGCTATCCCTCCGGGACTATGAACGAGCAGTACTTC CASYPSGTMNEQYF
TRBJ2-2 . . TRBV13 TGTGCCAGCAGCTTAGGGGACCGGGACATCCAGGAGCTGTTTTTT CASSLGDRDIQELFF
TRBJ2-7 TRBD2 . TRBV9 TGTGCCAGCAGCTCTGGGACTAGCGGGAACGAGCAGTACTTC CASSSGTSGNEQYF
TRBJ2-7 TRBD1 . TRBV19 TGTGCCAGTAGTATCTTCGGACAGGGCACAACCTACGAGCAGTACTTC CASSIFGQGTTYEQYF
TRBJ2-7 TRBD2 few TRBV5-4 TGTGCCAGCAGCTTGGGGACTAGCGGGAGAAGCGGCGAGCAGTACTTC CASSLGTSGRSGEQYF
TRBJ1-1 TRBD1 few TRBV6-5 TGTGCCAGCAGAACTAGACAGGGTTTGGGTGAAGCTTTCTTT CASRTRQGLGEAFF
TRBJ1-1 TRBD1 . TRBV5-4 TGTGCCAGCAGCGGGACAGGGATGAACACTGAAGCTTTCTTT CASSGTGMNTEAFF
TRBJ1-1 TRBD1 few TRBV6-1 TGTGCCACCCGACAGGGGACTATGAACACTGAAGCTTTCTTT CATRQGTMNTEAFF
TRBJ2-1 . medium-sized TRBV6-2/TRBV6-3 TGTGCCAGCAGTTTAGCGACTAGTACCAATGAGCAGTTCTTC CASSLATSTNEQFF
TRBJ1-4 . medium-sized TRBV18 TGTGCCAGCTCACCATCGTACAATGAAAAACTGTTTTTT CASSPSYNEKLFF
TRBJ1-2 . many TRBV5-5 TGTGCCAGCAGCTTGGGGGTTGATCGTAACTATGGCTACACCTTC CASSLGVDRNYGYTF
TRBJ1-1 TRBD1 . TRBV20-1 TGCAGTGCTAAAACGACAGGGGGGTACACTGAAGCTTTCTTT CSAKTTGGYTEAFF
TRBJ2-7 TRBD1 once TRBV5-5 TGTGCCAGCAACCGAGGGGGCCCCTACGAGCAGTACTTC CASNRGGPYEQYF
TRBJ1-1 . few TRBV20-1 TGCAGTGCTAGAATGATCCGGGTGCCTTCTGAAGCTTTCTTT CSARMIRVPSEAFF
TRBJ1-1 . few TRBV28 TGTGCCAGCAGTTTATATAAACAGGAAGCTTTCTTT CASSLYKQEAFF
TRBJ2-1 . . TRBV5-4 TGTGCCAGCAGCGGCGTCGGAGGGATAAATGAGCAGCTCTTC CASSGVGGINEQLF
TRBJ2-1 TRBD2 many TRBV5-5 TGTGCCAGCAGCTACGGGGGGGCTAGGAATGAGCAGTTCTTC CASSYGGARNEQFF
TRBJ1-2 . . TRBV30 TGTGCCTGGAGTGTAGGAGTTCACTATGGCTACACCTTC CAWSVGVHYGYTF
TRBJ2-5 . . TRBV18 TGTGCCAGCTCACCACCGTTCCGACAGAAAGAGACCCAGTACTTC CASSPPFRQKETQYF
TRBJ1-1 . . TRBV20-1 TGCAGTGCTAGAGTCGGGGACACTGAAGCTTTCTTT CSARVGDTEAFF
TRBJ1-6 TRBD1 . TRBV7-2 TGTGCCAGCAGCTTAGGGGGACAGAATTCACCCCTCCACTTT CASSLGGQNSPLHF
TRBJ2-5 . few TRBV7-2 TGTGCCAGCAGCCGCAAAGGGCAGACCCAGTACTTC CASSRKGQTQYF
TRBJ1-5 . medium-sized TRBV18 TGTGCCAGCTCACCAGAAGCGGAAAATCAGCCCCAGCATTTT CASSPEAENQPQHF
TRBJ1-1 TRBD1 . TRBV6-5 TGTGCCAGCAGGGTGACAGGGCTGGGCACTGAAGCTTTCTTT CASRVTGLGTEAFF
TRBJ2-3 TRBD2 . TRBV5-4 TGTGCCAGCAGCCCGGGACTAGCGGGGGGTGTAGATACGCAGTATTTT CASSPGLAGGVDTQYF
TRBJ1-5 TRBD1 medium-sized TRBV10-3 TGTGCCATCAGTGAACAGGGGTTCAATCAGCCCCAGCATTTT CAISEQGFNQPQHF
TRBJ1-4 . many TRBV7-9 TGTGCCAGCAGCCCCGGACAGATATCAACTAATGAAAAACTGTTTTTT CASSPGQISTNEKLFF
TRBJ2-7 TRBD2 . TRBV25-1 TGTGCCAGCAGTGAATCGGTAGCGGGGGCCTACGAGCAGTACTTC CASSESVAGAYEQYF
TRBJ1-6 . . TRBV20-1 TGCAGTGCTCCAATACAGGGTTTAAATTCACCCCTCCACTTT CSAPIQGLNSPLHF
TRBJ2-3 TRBD2 . TRBV5-5 TGTGCCAGCAGCTTGGGGACTAGCGGGAGGGATACGCAGTATTTT CASSLGTSGRDTQYF